This T cell receptor beta chain comes out of a study of regulatory T cells in long-lasting Graves disease. Library construction for TCR beta used iRepertoire HTBI primers and Arm-PCR of CDR3 regions. TCRdb called the multiplex PCR reads again in MiXCR, with one record for every CDR3 protein. The table lists roughly 430,000 distinct CDR3 sequences, about a sixth of them singletons. CDR3 length equals 12 residues. V was pared by 6 bases and J by 7 bases, with 10 bases between. Germline CDR1 and CDR2: MNHEY and SVGEGT. The time point here: newly diagnosed GD, antithyroid drugs for less than 3 months. Construction of the TCR library relied on RNA isolated from PBMCs. The same specimen was also included in a second study, on T cells in Graves' hyperthyroidism and ophthalmopathy. As that report states: Aged 18 to 65, the patients had hyperthyroidism that was newly diagnosed and had lasted under 2 months.

The chain combines TRBV6-2 or TRBV6-3 with TRBJ1-5, with D hard to call. The source was peripheral blood mononuclear cells (PBMCs), collected at new diagnosis, from a patient treated with antithyroid drugs. This clonotype was obtained from a woman aged 25 to 39 with Graves disease. CDR3 loop: CASRDLLQPQHF. The CDR3 DNA sequence: TGTGCCAGCAGAGACCTTTTACAGCCCCAGCATTTT.